Listed below are T cell receptor beta chains from one sample, sequenced in a study of cytomegalovirus exposure and HLA in healthy donors. The protocol was immunoSEQ multiplex PCR, while the TCRdb copy is restricted to in-frame clones and leaves out a portion. This listing includes 45,000 to 60,000 clones. The sequencing input was PBMCs. The source is a male donor in good health and CMV-seronegative. Both conserved end residues are part of each CDR3. D genes are given only for firm matches.

v_gene	d_gene	len	j_gene	CDR3aa	CDR3nt
TRBV4-2	TRBD2	12	TRBJ2-3	CASSQEKRGQYF	TGTGCCAGCAGCCAAGAAAAGCGGGGGCAGTATTTT
TRBV6-6	.	14	TRBJ2-7	CASSYDSTAYEQYF	TGTGCCAGCAGTTACGACAGTACTGCCTACGAGCAGTACTTC
TRBV6-5	.	15	TRBJ2-7	CASSPSTSGSYEQYF	TGTGCCAGCAGCCCCTCCACTAGTGGATCCTACGAGCAGTACTTC
TRBV6-5	.	14	TRBJ2-7	CASSYSTSGYEQYF	TGTGCCAGCAGTTACTCGACGAGCGGATACGAGCAGTACTTC
TRBV6-5	.	15	TRBJ1-1	CASSYSRKGLTEAFF	TGTGCCAGCAGTTACTCGCGGAAGGGGCTCACTGAAGCTTTCTTT
TRBV29-1	.	13	TRBJ1-1	CSASTDGNTEAFF	TGCAGCGCCTCTACCGATGGGAACACTGAAGCTTTCTTT
TRBV6-5	.	14	TRBJ2-1	CASGRRSYGNEQFF	TGTGCCAGCGGGAGACGTTCCTATGGGAATGAGCAGTTCTTC
TRBV15	.	16	TRBJ1-1	CATSRDPYGKGSGAFF	TGTGCCACCAGCAGAGATCCGTACGGTAAGGGGTCTGGAGCTTTCTTT
TRBV4-1	TRBD2	16	TRBJ2-5	CASSQVAGGAQETQYF	TGCGCCAGCAGCCAAGTAGCGGGGGGGGCCCAAGAGACCCAGTACTTC
TRBV5-1	.	13	TRBJ2-2	CASSQTNTGELFF	TGCGCCAGCAGCCAGACGAACACCGGGGAGCTGTTTTTT
TRBV7-2	TRBD2	16	TRBJ2-4	CASSPTGLEAKNIQYF	TGTGCCAGCAGCCCCACCGGACTAGAGGCCAAAAACATTCAGTACTTC
TRBV29-1	.	15	TRBJ1-2	CSVDNLGPGGNGYTF	TGCAGCGTAGATAACCTGGGCCCCGGGGGTAATGGCTACACCTTC
TRBV2	.	14	TRBJ1-6	CASRGRGINSPLHF	TGTGCCAGCAGGGGTAGAGGGATTAATTCACCCCTCCACTTT
TRBV30	.	17	TRBJ1-5	CASSGWSQGNSNQPQHF	TGTGCCAGCTCGGGGTGGTCCCAGGGGAATAGCAATCAGCCCCAGCATTTT
TRBV5-6	.	14	TRBJ1-1	CASSLWGQNTEAFF	TGTGCCAGCAGCTTATGGGGGCAGAACACTGAAGCTTTCTTT
TRBV19	TRBD1	17	TRBJ1-1	CASIGTGDSTPNTEAFF	TGTGCCAGTATAGGGACAGGGGACTCTACCCCGAACACTGAAGCTTTCTTT
TRBV30	TRBD2	13	TRBJ2-7	CAWTGLASYEQYF	TGTGCCTGGACGGGACTAGCGTCATACGAGCAGTACTTC
TRBV18	TRBD2	17	TRBJ2-3	CASSPLGLAGHTDTQYF	TGTGCCAGCTCACCCCTTGGACTAGCGGGGCACACAGATACGCAGTATTTT
TRBV6-5	.	12	TRBJ1-2	CASRQGNYGYTF	TGTGCCAGCAGACAGGGAAACTATGGCTACACCTTC
TRBV19	TRBD1	14	TRBJ1-1	CASSTGGLNTEAFF	TGTGCCAGTAGCACAGGGGGCTTGAACACTGAAGCTTTCTTT
TRBV29-1	TRBD2	12	TRBJ2-7	CSAGGDTYEQYF	TGCAGCGCGGGGGGGGACACCTACGAGCAGTACTTC
TRBV9	.	14	TRBJ1-6	CASSVSSYNSPLHF	TGTGCCAGCAGCGTTAGCTCCTATAATTCACCCCTCCACTTT
TRBV2	.	15	TRBJ1-2	CASSIIRGANDGYTF	TGTGCCAGCAGCATAATCCGGGGTGCAAACGATGGCTACACCTTC
TRBV5-1	TRBD1	14	TRBJ1-1	CASSWGTAYTEAFF	TGCGCCAGCAGCTGGGGGACAGCCTACACTGAAGCTTTCTTT
TRBV30	.	13	TRBJ2-6	CAFGRGRANVLTF	TGTGCCTTCGGGCGGGGTAGGGCCAACGTCCTGACTTTC
TRBV5-4	.	14	TRBJ2-7	CASSLGQESYEQYF	TGTGCCAGCAGCTTGGGGCAGGAATCCTACGAGCAGTACTTC
TRBV5-1	.	16	TRBJ1-3	CASSPGQLNSGNTIYF	TGCGCCAGCAGCCCCGGACAGTTAAACTCTGGAAACACCATATATTTT
TRBV5-1	TRBD1	14	TRBJ1-1	CASSSGQALTEAFF	TGCGCCAGCAGCTCCGGACAGGCGCTCACTGAAGCTTTCTTT
TRBV6-5	TRBD2	16	TRBJ2-7	CASSYSGLAEAYEQYF	TGTGCCAGCAGTTACTCTGGGCTAGCGGAAGCCTACGAGCAGTACTTC
TRBV30	.	14	TRBJ2-1	CAWSPRGMYNEQFF	TGTGCCTGGAGCCCCAGGGGTATGTACAATGAGCAGTTCTTC
TRBV27	.	14	TRBJ2-7	CASSFAGGPYEQYF	TGTGCCAGCAGTTTTGCCGGGGGACCCTACGAGCAGTACTTC
TRBV4-1	TRBD1	16	TRBJ1-6	CASSRLGTGWNSPLHF	TGCGCCAGCAGCCGGTTAGGGACAGGTTGGAATTCACCCCTCCACTTT
TRBV4-2	.	14	TRBJ1-1	CASSQDLRGTEAFF	TGTGCCAGCAGCCAAGATCTTCGGGGCACTGAAGCTTTCTTT
TRBV30	TRBD1	17	TRBJ2-7	CAWFNSMQGAANYEQYF	TGTGCCTGGTTCAACTCAATGCAGGGGGCTGCCAACTACGAGCAGTACTTC
TRBV6-5	.	12	TRBJ1-2	CASSYEGNRYTF	TGTGCCAGCAGTTACGAGGGAAATCGCTACACCTTC
TRBV4-3	.	14	TRBJ2-3	CASSQAQYTDTQYF	TGCGCCAGCAGCCAAGCACAGTACACAGATACGCAGTATTTT
TRBV23-1	TRBD1	14	TRBJ1-5	CASSRSDRAQPQHF	TGCGCCAGCAGTCGCTCGGACAGGGCCCAGCCCCAGCATTTT
TRBV6-4	.	14	TRBJ1-1	CASSDSYRDTEAFF	TGTGCCAGCAGTGACTCCTACAGGGACACTGAAGCTTTCTTT
TRBV19	TRBD2	17	TRBJ2-2	CASSRTSGGGNTGELFF	TGTGCCAGTAGTCGGACTAGCGGGGGAGGTAACACCGGGGAGCTGTTTTTT
TRBV11-2	.	14	TRBJ2-5	CASSMDRFQETQYF	TGTGCCAGCAGCATGGACAGATTCCAAGAGACCCAGTACTTC
TRBV14	TRBD2	17	TRBJ2-3	CASSQGYLAGTVDTQYF	TGTGCCAGCAGCCAGGGGTACCTAGCGGGGACCGTGGATACGCAGTATTTT
TRBV4-2	.	15	TRBJ1-1	CASSQENRVNTEAFF	TGTGCCAGCAGCCAAGAGAACAGGGTGAACACTGAAGCTTTCTTT
TRBV6-6	TRBD2	16	TRBJ2-5	CASSAREAGGPTAQYF	TGTGCCAGCAGTGCCCGGGAAGCGGGGGGGCCGACGGCCCAGTACTTC
TRBV4-2	TRBD2	15	TRBJ2-1	CASSRTSDPYNEQFF	TGTGCCAGCAGCCGGACTAGCGACCCCTACAATGAGCAGTTCTTC
TRBV5-1	TRBD1	12	TRBJ1-1	CAPTGDDTEAFF	TGCGCCCCAACAGGGGATGACACTGAAGCTTTCTTT
TRBV25-1	.	15	TRBJ1-5	CASSDWSGSNQPQHF	TGTGCCAGCAGTGATTGGTCAGGGTCCAATCAGCCCCAGCATTTT
TRBV2	.	14	TRBJ1-2	CASLPGNRNYGYTF	TGTGCCAGCCTCCCTGGAAACAGGAACTATGGCTACACCTTC
TRBV6-5	TRBD1	15	TRBJ2-1	CASSQGVPGYNEQFF	TGTGCCAGCAGCCAGGGGGTACCGGGCTACAATGAGCAGTTCTTC
TRBV30	.	11	TRBJ1-1	CAWRSRTEAFF	TGTGCCTGGAGGAGCAGGACTGAAGCTTTCTTT
TRBV6-6	.	15	TRBJ1-6	CASSAGGFGNSPLHF	TGTGCCAGCAGTGCAGGAGGGTTTGGGAATTCACCCCTCCACTTT